A selection of T cell receptor beta chains follows, all from one sample in a study of blood T cell repertoires in COVID-19. Measured with immunoSEQ multiplex PCR; TCRdb has only the in-frame clones, and not every one. This sample has about 430,000 clones, with approximately 90% found just once. Source material: PBMCs or T cells enriched from blood (not recorded which). All receptors come from a woman between 18 and 30 years old who had been exposed to COVID-19. The CDR3 runs from the conserved cysteine through the conserved F or W. A D gene is named only where the DNA matches it firmly. Clone size is shown for a subset of rows, as once, few, many or a class of expanded clone.

TRBJ1-5,-,-,TRBV12-3/TRBV12-4,CASSLSGGQPQHF,TGTGCCAGCAGTTTATCGGGGGGCCAGCCCCAGCATTTT
TRBJ1-3,-,-,TRBV6-1,CASSERLSGNTIYF,TGTGCCAGCAGTGAACGACTCTCTGGAAACACCATATATTTT
TRBJ2-5,TRBD2,-,TRBV14,CASSPGLASTQETQYF,TGTGCCAGCAGCCCCGGACTAGCGAGCACGCAAGAGACCCAGTACTTC
TRBJ2-5,-,-,TRBV7-8,CASSLVSETQYF,TGTGCCAGCAGCTTAGTCAGTGAGACCCAGTACTTC
TRBJ2-1,TRBD2,-,TRBV5-1,CASSAGELYNEQFF,TGCGCCAGCAGCGCGGGGGAGCTTTACAATGAGCAGTTCTTC
TRBJ1-5,-,-,TRBV5-5,CASSLGGVGQPQHF,TGTGCCAGCAGCCTAGGGGGGGTTGGACAGCCCCAGCATTTT
TRBJ2-3,-,-,TRBV29-1,CSVRLLITDTQYF,TGCAGCGTCCGACTCTTAATCACAGATACGCAGTATTTT
TRBJ1-5,-,once,TRBV30,CACWTVNSNQPQHF,TGTGCCTGCTGGACAGTTAATAGCAATCAGCCCCAGCATTTT
TRBJ2-3,-,-,TRBV5-4,CASSFTSSTDTQYF,TGTGCCAGCAGCTTCACTAGCTCCACAGATACGCAGTATTTT
TRBJ1-5,-,-,TRBV23-1,CATLTAGCAGSNQPQHF,TGCGCCACCCTGACGGCAGGGTGTGCCGGTAGCAATCAGCCCCAGCATTTT
TRBJ2-1,-,-,TRBV7-6,CASSSIFSVLGNEQFF,TGTGCCAGCAGTTCGATATTTAGCGTCTTGGGCAATGAGCAGTTCTTC
TRBJ2-6,TRBD1,-,TRBV2,CASMRQGVSSGANVLTF,TGTGCCAGCATGAGACAGGGAGTTTCCTCTGGGGCCAACGTCCTGACTTTC
TRBJ1-5,TRBD1,-,TRBV3-1/TRBV3-2,CASSQEGTGNQPQHF,TGTGCCAGCAGCCAAGAAGGGACAGGGAATCAGCCCCAGCATTTT
TRBJ1-1,TRBD1,-,TRBV7-9,CASSLVPQGATEAFF,TGTGCCAGCAGCTTAGTACCCCAGGGGGCCACTGAAGCTTTCTTT
TRBJ2-1,-,-,TRBV9,CARQADSYNEQFF,TGTGCCAGACAGGCGGATTCCTACAATGAGCAGTTCTTC
TRBJ1-1,TRBD1,-,TRBV13,CASSLGGTGRGGTEAFF,TGTGCCAGCAGCTTAGGTGGGACAGGCAGAGGGGGAACTGAAGCTTTCTTT
TRBJ1-1,-,-,TRBV6-5,CASSYSGTHNTEAFF,TGTGCCAGCAGTTACTCCGGGACACATAACACTGAAGCTTTCTTT
TRBJ1-4,-,-,TRBV7-9,CASSQQAQGEKLFF,TGTGCCAGCAGTCAACAGGCTCAAGGGGAAAAACTGTTTTTT
TRBJ2-7,-,-,TRBV7-2,CASSSSSGYEQYF,TGTGCCAGCAGCTCGTCCAGCGGGTACGAGCAGTACTTC
TRBJ2-5,-,-,TRBV5-4,CASSGSPPETQYF,TGTGCCAGCAGCGGGAGCCCCCCAGAGACCCAGTACTTC
TRBJ2-1,TRBD2,-,TRBV19,CASSIVQRGGYYNEQFF,TGTGCCAGTAGTATAGTCCAGCGGGGGGGTTACTACAATGAGCAGTTCTTC
TRBJ2-1,-,-,TRBV14,CASSQLGSPLNEQFF,TGTGCCAGCAGCCAGCTGGGCTCTCCCCTCAATGAGCAGTTCTTC
TRBJ2-7,-,-,TRBV5-6,CASSIGAGLSYEQYF,TGTGCCAGCAGCATTGGGGCGGGGCTCTCCTACGAGCAGTACTTC
TRBJ1-1,-,-,TRBV28,CASSPMTNTEAFF,TGTGCCAGCAGTCCAATGACTAACACTGAAGCTTTCTTT
TRBJ1-1,-,-,TRBV11-2,CASSLGRGGEAFF,TGTGCCAGCAGCTTAGGCCGGGGGGGTGAAGCTTTCTTT
TRBJ2-7,TRBD2,-,TRBV5-6,CASSLGPPGLAGGYEQYF,TGTGCCAGCAGCTTAGGACCCCCGGGACTAGCGGGAGGGTACGAGCAGTACTTC
TRBJ2-5,-,-,TRBV11-3,CASSSRSGQQETQYF,TGTGCCAGCAGCTCTAGGTCCGGACAACAAGAGACCCAGTACTTC
TRBJ1-6,TRBD1,-,TRBV7-6,CASSSAAPGGYNSPLHF,TGTGCCAGCAGCTCTGCTGCTCCAGGGGGCTATAATTCACCCCTCCACTTT
TRBJ2-7,-,-,TRBV18,CASSLRENEQYF,TGTGCCAGCTCACTCAGGGAAAACGAGCAGTACTTC
TRBJ1-4,TRBD1,-,TRBV5-8,CASSLGTGVNEKLFF,TGTGCCAGCAGCTTGGGGACAGGGGTTAATGAAAAACTGTTTTTT
TRBJ1-4,-,-,TRBV30,CASTGGSNEKLFF,TGTGCCTCCACGGGGGGTTCTAATGAAAAACTGTTTTTT
TRBJ2-5,TRBD2,few,TRBV5-1,CASSRWTSGGGETQYF,TGCGCCAGCAGCCGTTGGACTAGCGGGGGTGGAGAGACCCAGTACTTC
TRBJ2-5,-,-,TRBV7-2,CASGPRRETQYF,TGTGCCAGCGGCCCACGCAGGGAGACCCAGTACTTC
TRBJ1-1,-,-,TRBV19,CASSWGTNTEAFF,TGTGCCAGTAGTTGGGGCACGAACACTGAAGCTTTCTTT
TRBJ1-4,-,-,TRBV18,CASSLGQVEKLFF,TGTGCCAGCTCACTAGGACAAGTCGAAAAACTGTTTTTT
TRBJ1-2,TRBD1,-,TRBV3-1/TRBV3-2,CASSQVLGDSQYGYTF,TGTGCCAGCAGCCAAGTATTGGGGGACAGCCAATATGGCTACACCTTC
TRBJ1-4,-,-,TRBV12-3/TRBV12-4,CASWGGEKLFF,TGTGCCAGCTGGGGGGGTGAAAAACTGTTTTTT
TRBJ2-1,-,once,TRBV7-2,CASSLESPGMGYNEQFF,TGTGCCAGCAGCTTAGAATCCCCGGGAATGGGTTACAATGAGCAGTTCTTC
TRBJ2-5,-,once,TRBV27,CASGGRGTQETQYF,TGTGCCAGCGGCGGCCGTGGCACGCAAGAGACCCAGTACTTC
TRBJ2-5,-,-,TRBV5-1,CASSHGTNQETQYF,TGCGCCAGCAGCCACGGGACAAACCAAGAGACCCAGTACTTC
TRBJ1-3,TRBD1,-,TRBV7-2,CASSWTGGRGNTIYF,TGTGCCAGCAGCTGGACAGGGGGGAGGGGAAACACCATATATTTT
TRBJ2-7,-,-,TRBV11-2,CASSPRTGGAYEQYF,TGTGCCAGCAGCCCCCGAACGGGGGGCGCCTACGAGCAGTACTTC
TRBJ2-1,-,few,TRBV15,CATSRASRGWDEQFF,TGTGCCACCAGCAGAGCCTCCCGCGGATGGGATGAGCAGTTCTTC
TRBJ1-6,-,once,TRBV18,CASSLSGEYNSPLHF,TGTGCCAGCTCATTGTCGGGGGAGTATAATTCACCCCTCCACTTT
TRBJ2-7,TRBD1,few,TRBV10-1,CASSAGQSYEQYF,TGCGCCAGCAGTGCGGGACAGTCCTACGAGCAGTACTTC
TRBJ2-1,TRBD1,-,TRBV13,CASSPAATGDYNEQFF,TGTGCCAGCAGCCCGGCCGCCACAGGGGACTACAATGAGCAGTTCTTC
TRBJ2-1,TRBD2,-,TRBV14,CASSQRGSGRRSHNEQFF,TGTGCCAGCAGCCAAAGAGGGAGCGGGAGGAGGTCGCACAATGAGCAGTTCTTC
TRBJ2-7,TRBD1,-,TRBV13,CASSATGKGYEQYF,TGTGCCAGCAGCGCGACAGGGAAAGGCTACGAGCAGTACTTC
TRBJ2-2,-,-,TRBV9,CASSVETGIPTGELFF,TGTGCCAGCAGCGTAGAGACAGGAATCCCCACCGGGGAGCTGTTTTTT
TRBJ2-3,TRBD2,-,TRBV24-1,CATSSLGLAGVDTQYF,TGTGCCACCAGTTCGCTGGGACTAGCGGGAGTAGATACGCAGTATTTT
TRBJ2-7,-,-,TRBV27,CASSLSYSYEQYF,TGTGCCAGCAGTTTATCTTACTCCTACGAGCAGTACTTC
TRBJ2-2,-,few,TRBV7-6,CASRTQGYTGELFF,TGTGCCAGCAGGACTCAGGGGTACACCGGGGAGCTGTTTTTT
TRBJ1-1,-,-,TRBV2,CARKKTTGITEAFF,TGTGCCAGAAAGAAGACGACGGGTATTACTGAAGCTTTCTTT